This T cell receptor (beta chain) was found in a study of T cell responses to AZD1222 COVID-19 vaccine. Study conclusions and caveats: Spike-specific TCRs gained breadth and depth after people received two AZD1222 doses. Clonal diversity may have been underestimated, and the donors were mostly white British, with more females than males.

Germline lookup yields CDR1 MNHEY and CDR2 SVGAGI. The V gene lost 3 bases and the J gene lost 4 bases, with 7 bases spanning the gap. This CDR3 region has 13 residues. The protocol was immunoSEQ multiplex PCR, while the TCRdb copy is restricted to in-frame clones and leaves out a portion. The table shows roughly 40,000 clones, with around 80% occurring only once. This clone was seen a few times. Its matching antigen is unknown. This rearrangement joins TRBV6-5 to TRBJ1-5, with D unclear. The TCR sequence derives from an adult in good health. Sequencing used peripheral blood, obtained on day 0 of AZD1222 vaccination. CDR3 sequence reads: CASSYRDNQPQHF. For the CDR3, the DNA is TGTGCCAGCAGTTATAGGGATAATCAGCCCCAGCATTTT.